This is a list of T cell receptor beta chains from one sample in a study of blood T cells in healthy people across ages. TCRdb re-analysed the 5' RACE reads in MiXCR, keeping a single row per CDR3 protein. This table holds roughly 1,300,000 distinct CDR3 sequences, 45% to 70% found once. Sequenced: blood. These receptors came from a man aged 18 to 29 in good health. Each CDR3 is given with its conserved first and last residue. D genes are given only for firm matches. Clone size is given for some rows only: seen once, a few or many times, or a class if the clone is expanded.

TRBJ2-2,few,-,TRBV6-2/TRBV6-3,CASRQGHLNTGELFF,TGTGCCAGCAGGCAGGGACACCTGAACACCGGGGAGCTGTTTTTT
TRBJ1-6,many,-,TRBV12-3/TRBV12-4,CASSLQGMSPNSPLHF,TGTGCCAGCAGTTTACAGGGAATGAGCCCCAATTCACCCCTCCACTTT
TRBJ2-5,few,-,TRBV4-1,CASSQDRSQGETQYF,TGCGCCAGCAGCCAAGATAGGTCTCAGGGTGAGACCCAGTACTTC
TRBJ2-3,-,-,TRBV5-1,CASSLSSGQGGTQYF,TGCGCCAGCAGCTTGAGTTCGGGGCAAGGGGGGACGCAGTATTTT
TRBJ1-5,-,-,TRBV4-3,CASSQDQGSGQPQHF,TGCGCCAGCAGCCAAGATCAGGGGAGCGGACAGCCCCAGCATTTT
TRBJ2-1,few,-,TRBV25-1,CASSGGYEQFF,TGTGCCAGCAGTGGGGGTTATGAGCAGTTCTTC
TRBJ1-2,-,TRBD1,TRBV28,CASSEPRGTERSYGYTF,TGTGCCAGCAGTGAACCCCGCGGGACAGAAAGAAGCTATGGCTACACCTTC
TRBJ2-7,-,-,TRBV27,CASQNTEVHEQYF,TGTGCCAGTCAAAATACGGAGGTCCACGAGCAGTACTTC
TRBJ1-1,-,-,TRBV7-2,CASSLRAWNTEAFF,TGTGCCAGCAGCTTACGGGCCTGGAACACTGAAGCTTTCTTT
TRBJ1-4,-,-,TRBV5-1,CASRDARADEKLFF,TGCGCCAGCCGCGACGCTAGGGCTGATGAAAAACTGTTTTTT
TRBJ2-7,-,TRBD2,TRBV5-1,CASRAGASYEQYF,TGCGCCAGCAGAGCGGGGGCTAGCTACGAGCAGTACTTC
TRBJ1-2,-,-,TRBV4-2,CASSQVLKGGDNYGYTF,TGTGCCAGCAGCCAAGTCCTTAAGGGCGGTGATAACTATGGCTACACCTTC
TRBJ1-2,-,-,TRBV2,CASSVGQKGYTF,TGTGCCAGCAGTGTAGGACAAAAGGGCTACACCTTC
TRBJ2-5,few,-,TRBV5-1,CASTYGGETQYF,TGCGCCAGCACCTACGGTGGAGAGACCCAGTACTTC
TRBJ2-1,-,TRBD2,TRBV4-1,CASSQEERLAGGNEQFF,TGCGCCAGCAGCCAAGAAGAGAGACTAGCGGGGGGCAATGAGCAGTTCTTC
TRBJ2-7,-,TRBD2,TRBV7-9,CASSLASGERQYF,TGTGCCAGCAGCTTAGCGAGCGGGGAGAGGCAGTACTTC
TRBJ1-6,-,-,TRBV5-1,CASSLAFLGSPLHF,TGCGCCAGCAGCTTGGCCTTTTTGGGTTCACCCCTCCACTTT
TRBJ1-1,few,-,TRBV3-1,CASSQGQGGNTEAFF,TGTGCCAGCAGCCAAGGTCAGGGAGGGAACACTGAAGCTTTCTTT
TRBJ2-1,-,-,TRBV15,CATSRVGLADEQFF,TGTGCCACCAGCAGAGTAGGGCTAGCAGATGAGCAGTTCTTC
TRBJ2-1,-,-,TRBV10-3,CAISEGWDNEQFF,TGTGCCATCAGTGAGGGGTGGGACAATGAGCAGTTCTTC
TRBJ2-1,-,-,TRBV7-6,CASSLRKDYPVEQFF,TGTGCCAGCAGTCTTAGAAAGGACTACCCGGTTGAGCAGTTCTTC
TRBJ1-1,-,-,TRBV5-1,CASSLMAVENTEAFF,TGCGCCAGCAGCTTGATGGCAGTGGAGAACACTGAAGCTTTCTTT
TRBJ2-1,-,TRBD2,TRBV20-1,CSAMAPGLAGDNEQFF,TGCAGTGCTATGGCCCCAGGACTAGCGGGAGACAATGAGCAGTTCTTC
TRBJ2-1,few,TRBD2,TRBV6-2/TRBV6-3,CASSALAGATYNEQFF,TGTGCCAGCAGTGCCCTAGCGGGGGCCACTTACAATGAGCAGTTCTTC